The TCR beta chain under discussion was sequenced for a study of CD8 T cells in ankylosing spondylitis. Study outcomes and limitations: A TCR beta motif made of eight highly homologous variants seemed typical of ankylosing spondylitis blood. Peripheral blood samples showed relatively rare disease-linked clones, and these clones were CD8+. Past studies reported some motif variants in reactive arthritis synovial fluid and blood.

As regards this clonotype: What it binds is unknown.

Germline CDR1 SGHAT, CDR2 FQNNGV. The CDR3 covers 14 residues. Trimming cost V 5 bases and J 6 bases, with 14 bases left between them. Quantitative 5'-RACE with molecular barcodes generated TCR beta libraries. TCRdb passed the 5' RACE reads through MiXCR, listing each CDR3 protein once. The table lists 350,000 to 550,000 distinct CDR3 sequences, about 25% of them singletons. The chain combines TRBV11-2 with TRBJ1-5, with unresolved D. The receptor's source is a male donor with ankylosing spondylitis. Specimen: blood, either unsorted or a sorted T cell fraction (not recorded which). The CDR3 loop reads CASSRAGNSQPQHF. The CDR3 nucleotides read TGTGCCAGCAGCCGAGCTGGGAATAGTCAGCCCCAGCATTTT. Filled out from reference TRBV11-2 and TRBJ1-5, the complete variable domain reads EAGVAQSPRYKIIEKRQSVAFWCNPISGHATLYWYQQILGQGPKLLIQFQNNGVVDDSQLPKDRFSAERLKGVDSTLKIQPAKLEDSAVYLCASSRAGNSQPQHFGDGTRLSIL.